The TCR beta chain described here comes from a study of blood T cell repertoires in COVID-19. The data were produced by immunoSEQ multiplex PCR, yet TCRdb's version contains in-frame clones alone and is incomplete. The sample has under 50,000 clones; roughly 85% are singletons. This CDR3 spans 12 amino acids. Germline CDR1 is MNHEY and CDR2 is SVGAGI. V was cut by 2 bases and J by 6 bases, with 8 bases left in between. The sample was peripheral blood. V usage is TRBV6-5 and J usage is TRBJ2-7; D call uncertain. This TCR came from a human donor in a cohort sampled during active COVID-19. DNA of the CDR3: TGTGCCAGCAGTTACACGGTCTCCGAGCAGTACTTC. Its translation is CASSYTVSEQYF.